These 3 T cell receptor beta chains were all obtained from the same sample, sequenced in a study of cytotoxic CD8 clonotypes in ibrutinib-treated CLL. Profiled with immunoSEQ multiplex PCR; TCRdb holds only in-frame clones, not every one. This sample has 150,000 to 250,000 clones, with approximately 68% found just once. The sequenced sample was PBMCs, obtained after 24 months of ibrutinib treatment. Source of these receptors: a human donor with chronic lymphocytic leukemia.

The V call is TRBV19, the J call TRBJ2-2; tentative D call: TRBD1 (5 bases). The CDR3 consists of 15 residues. CDR1 and CDR2 (germline): LNHDA, SQIVND (reference sequence). Trimming left V 3 bases short and J 6 bases short, with 14 bases between. DNA of the CDR3: TGTGCCAGTAGTATCGGCCAGGGTGAAGCCGGGGAGCTGTTTTTT. Translation: CASSIGQGEAGELFF.

The chain links TRBV29-1 to TRBJ2-1; 8 bases match TRBD2. The CDR3 has 13 amino acids. The V gene end was trimmed by 5 bases and the J gene end by 0 bases; junction bases not matched to a gene: 0. Germline-derived CDR1 and CDR2 are SQVTM and ANQGSEA. The CDR3 loop is CSVSGSSYNEQFF. The CDR3 DNA reads as TGCAGCGTTAGCGGGAGCTCCTACAATGAGCAGTTCTTC.

The chain couples TRBV27 to TRBJ2-3; a weak D match, TRBD2 (6 bases). Germline assignment: CDR1 MNHEY and CDR2 SMNVEV (reference sequence). Trimming removed 2 bases from V and 0 bases from J, with 9 bases in between. This CDR3 is built from 15 residues. The CDR3 DNA sequence: TGTGCCAGCAGTTTACTCGGGACTAGCACAGATACGCAGTATTTT. This codes for CASSLLGTSTDTQYF.